These T cell receptor beta chains were read from a single sample in a study of T cell responses to AZD1222 COVID-19 vaccine. The protocol was immunoSEQ multiplex PCR, while the TCRdb copy is restricted to in-frame clones and leaves out a portion. The table shows under 200,000 clones, with just over 90% occurring only once. Sequences were derived from peripheral blood, sampled 28 days after the second AZD1222 dose. The origin of the receptors is an adult who received the AZD1222 COVID-19 vaccine. The CDR3 runs from the conserved cysteine through the conserved F or W. Fields, in order: V gene, D gene, J gene, clone size, CDR3 protein, CDR3 DNA. D genes are given only for firm matches. Some rows have no size entry. The others give once, few or many, or a class for an expanded clone.

V gene: TRBV29-1; D gene: -; J gene: TRBJ2-1; clone size: -; CDR3 protein: CSTWPGQFSYNEQFF; CDR3 DNA: TGCAGCACTTGGCCTGGACAGTTTTCCTACAATGAGCAGTTCTTC
V gene: TRBV15; D gene: TRBD1; J gene: TRBJ2-1; clone size: -; CDR3 protein: CATSLDRAQDEQFF; CDR3 DNA: TGTGCCACCAGCCTAGACAGGGCTCAGGATGAGCAGTTCTTC
V gene: TRBV6-6; D gene: TRBD1; J gene: TRBJ1-2; clone size: -; CDR3 protein: CASRAGQEYGYTF; CDR3 DNA: TGTGCCAGCAGAGCGGGACAGGAATATGGCTACACCTTC
V gene: TRBV18; D gene: -; J gene: TRBJ2-7; clone size: -; CDR3 protein: CASSPGGSHEQYF; CDR3 DNA: TGTGCCAGCTCACCCGGAGGGTCCCACGAGCAGTACTTC
V gene: TRBV7-3; D gene: TRBD2; J gene: TRBJ2-3; clone size: -; CDR3 protein: CASSLGTSGKAQYF; CDR3 DNA: TGTGCCAGCAGCTTGGGGACTAGCGGGAAGGCGCAGTATTTT
V gene: TRBV4-3; D gene: TRBD2; J gene: TRBJ2-5; clone size: -; CDR3 protein: CASSQEPLRAGVRETQYF; CDR3 DNA: TGCGCCAGCAGCCAAGAGCCCCTTAGAGCGGGAGTACGGGAGACCCAGTACTTC
V gene: TRBV9; D gene: TRBD2; J gene: TRBJ2-1; clone size: once; CDR3 protein: CASSVGTSGDNEQFF; CDR3 DNA: TGTGCCAGCAGCGTAGGGACTAGCGGAGACAATGAGCAGTTCTTC
V gene: TRBV20-1; D gene: -; J gene: TRBJ2-5; clone size: -; CDR3 protein: CSASRNIQETQYF; CDR3 DNA: TGCAGTGCTAGTAGGAACATCCAAGAGACCCAGTACTTC
V gene: TRBV5-1; D gene: -; J gene: TRBJ1-4; clone size: -; CDR3 protein: CASSPGGGPTNEKLFF; CDR3 DNA: TGCGCCAGCAGCCCCGGGGGGGGGCCAACTAATGAAAAACTGTTTTTT
V gene: TRBV2; D gene: -; J gene: TRBJ2-5; clone size: -; CDR3 protein: CASSWAGALKETQYF; CDR3 DNA: TGTGCCAGCAGTTGGGCAGGGGCCCTAAAAGAGACCCAGTACTTC
V gene: TRBV29-1; D gene: TRBD1; J gene: TRBJ2-1; clone size: -; CDR3 protein: CSVEGTGVNEQFF; CDR3 DNA: TGCAGCGTTGAGGGGACAGGGGTCAATGAGCAGTTCTTC
V gene: TRBV27; D gene: TRBD1; J gene: TRBJ1-2; clone size: -; CDR3 protein: CASRTGDYYGYTF; CDR3 DNA: TGTGCCAGCCGGACAGGGGACTACTATGGCTACACCTTC
V gene: TRBV5-1; D gene: TRBD2; J gene: TRBJ2-4; clone size: -; CDR3 protein: CASSPDISGGTKNIQYF; CDR3 DNA: TGCGCCAGCAGCCCGGATATCAGCGGGGGTACCAAAAACATTCAGTACTTC
V gene: TRBV28; D gene: -; J gene: TRBJ1-1; clone size: -; CDR3 protein: CACSMNTEAFF; CDR3 DNA: TGTGCCTGCTCGATGAACACTGAAGCTTTCTTT
V gene: TRBV2; D gene: -; J gene: TRBJ2-1; clone size: -; CDR3 protein: CASRLGQGGNEQFF; CDR3 DNA: TGTGCCAGCAGGCTGGGGCAGGGGGGCAATGAGCAGTTCTTC
V gene: TRBV7-9; D gene: -; J gene: TRBJ1-1; clone size: -; CDR3 protein: CASSDHEAFF; CDR3 DNA: TGTGCCAGCAGCGACCATGAAGCTTTCTTT
V gene: TRBV27; D gene: TRBD1; J gene: TRBJ1-1; clone size: -; CDR3 protein: CASTPITGATEAFF; CDR3 DNA: TGTGCCAGTACACCTATTACAGGGGCCACTGAAGCTTTCTTT
V gene: TRBV19; D gene: TRBD2; J gene: TRBJ2-1; clone size: -; CDR3 protein: CASRRASTSGRFEEQFF; CDR3 DNA: TGTGCCAGTAGGCGGGCTTCTACTAGCGGGAGGTTTGAGGAGCAGTTCTTC
V gene: TRBV4-2; D gene: -; J gene: TRBJ2-7; clone size: -; CDR3 protein: CASSQEDSGVYEQYF; CDR3 DNA: TGTGCCAGCAGCCAAGAAGATTCAGGGGTCTACGAGCAGTACTTC
V gene: TRBV11-2; D gene: -; J gene: TRBJ2-7; clone size: -; CDR3 protein: CASSLFWPPRSSYEQYF; CDR3 DNA: TGTGCCAGCAGCTTATTCTGGCCTCCAAGGAGCTCCTACGAGCAGTACTTC
V gene: TRBV7-9; D gene: -; J gene: TRBJ1-2; clone size: -; CDR3 protein: CASSLALGSPYGYTF; CDR3 DNA: TGTGCCAGCAGCTTAGCGCTGGGGAGCCCTTATGGCTACACCTTC
V gene: TRBV7-8; D gene: -; J gene: TRBJ2-1; clone size: -; CDR3 protein: CASSTPPFNEQFF; CDR3 DNA: TGTGCCAGCAGCACTCCCCCCTTCAATGAGCAGTTCTTC
V gene: TRBV29-1; D gene: TRBD1; J gene: TRBJ1-5; clone size: -; CDR3 protein: CSVWDRGRNQPQHF; CDR3 DNA: TGCAGCGTTTGGGACAGGGGTCGAAATCAGCCCCAGCATTTT
V gene: TRBV2; D gene: -; J gene: TRBJ1-1; clone size: -; CDR3 protein: CASRPSKGTNTEAFF; CDR3 DNA: TGTGCCAGCAGGCCTTCCAAGGGGACGAACACTGAAGCTTTCTTT
V gene: TRBV7-9; D gene: -; J gene: TRBJ2-5; clone size: few; CDR3 protein: CASSPGQLGVETQYF; CDR3 DNA: TGTGCCAGCAGCCCTGGGCAGTTGGGAGTGGAGACCCAGTACTTC
V gene: TRBV6-2/TRBV6-3; D gene: -; J gene: TRBJ1-1; clone size: -; CDR3 protein: CASSYWARRAEAFF; CDR3 DNA: TGTGCCAGCAGTTACTGGGCCCGAAGGGCTGAAGCTTTCTTT
V gene: TRBV3-1/TRBV3-2; D gene: -; J gene: TRBJ1-4; clone size: -; CDR3 protein: CASSRGNEKLFF; CDR3 DNA: TGTGCCAGCAGCCGGGGTAATGAAAAACTGTTTTTT
V gene: TRBV7-9; D gene: -; J gene: TRBJ1-1; clone size: -; CDR3 protein: CASSGLGTEAFF; CDR3 DNA: TGTGCCAGCAGTGGACTTGGCACTGAAGCTTTCTTT